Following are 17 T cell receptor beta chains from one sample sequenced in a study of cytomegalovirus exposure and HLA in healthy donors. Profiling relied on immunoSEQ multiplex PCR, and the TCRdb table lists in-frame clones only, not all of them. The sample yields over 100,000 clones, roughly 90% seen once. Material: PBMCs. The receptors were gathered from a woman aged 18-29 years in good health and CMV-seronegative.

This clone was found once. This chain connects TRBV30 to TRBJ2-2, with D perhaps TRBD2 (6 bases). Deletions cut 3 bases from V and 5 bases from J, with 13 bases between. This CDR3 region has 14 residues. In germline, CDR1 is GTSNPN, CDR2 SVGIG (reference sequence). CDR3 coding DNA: TGTGCCTGGAGGTGGGGCAGCGGGACCGGGGAGCTGTTTTTT. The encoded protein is CAWRWGSGTGELFF. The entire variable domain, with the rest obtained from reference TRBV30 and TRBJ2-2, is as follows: SQTIHQWPATLVQPVGSPLSLECTVEGTSNPNLYWYRQAAGRGLQLLFYSVGIGQISSEVPQNLSASRPQDRQFILSSKKLLLSDSGFYLCAWRWGSGTGELFFGEGSRLTVL.

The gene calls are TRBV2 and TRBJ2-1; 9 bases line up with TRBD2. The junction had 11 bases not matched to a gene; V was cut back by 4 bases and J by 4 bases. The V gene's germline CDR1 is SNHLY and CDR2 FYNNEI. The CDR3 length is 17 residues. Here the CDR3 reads CASSGGLASGEYNEQFF. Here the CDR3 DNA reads TGTGCCAGCAGTGGGGGACTAGCTAGCGGGGAATACAATGAGCAGTTCTTC.

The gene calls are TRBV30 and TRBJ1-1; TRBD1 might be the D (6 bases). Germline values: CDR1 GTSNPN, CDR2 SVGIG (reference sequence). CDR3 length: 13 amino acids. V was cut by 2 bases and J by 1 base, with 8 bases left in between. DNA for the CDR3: TGTGCCTGGAGTCTACAGGGGAACACTGAAGCTTTCTTT. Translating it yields CAWSLQGNTEAFF.

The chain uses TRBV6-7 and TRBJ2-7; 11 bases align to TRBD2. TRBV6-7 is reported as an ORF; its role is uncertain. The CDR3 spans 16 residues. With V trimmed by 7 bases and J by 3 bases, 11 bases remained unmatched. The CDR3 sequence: CASTLHSGTSGYEQYF. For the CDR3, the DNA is TGTGCCAGCACCCTTCACTCCGGGACTAGCGGCTACGAGCAGTACTTC.

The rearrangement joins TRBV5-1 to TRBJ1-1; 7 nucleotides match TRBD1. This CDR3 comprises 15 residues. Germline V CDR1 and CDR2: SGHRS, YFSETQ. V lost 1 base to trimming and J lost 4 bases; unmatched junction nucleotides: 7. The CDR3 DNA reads TGCGCCAGCAGCTTGTACGGCAGGGGGTTCACTGAAGCTTTCTTT. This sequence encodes CASSLYGRGFTEAFF.

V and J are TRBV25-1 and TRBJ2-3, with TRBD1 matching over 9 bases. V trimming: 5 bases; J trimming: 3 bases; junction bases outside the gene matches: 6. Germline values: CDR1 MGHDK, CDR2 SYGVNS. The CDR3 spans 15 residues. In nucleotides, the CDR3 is TGTGCCAGCAGTTCGGGACAGGGTGAAACAGATACGCAGTATTTT. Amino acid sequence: CASSSGQGETDTQYF.

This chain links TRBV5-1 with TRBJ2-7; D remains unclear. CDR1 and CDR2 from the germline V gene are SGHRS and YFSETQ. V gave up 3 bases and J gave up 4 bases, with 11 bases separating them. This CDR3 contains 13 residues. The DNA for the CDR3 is TGCGCCAGCAGCTCTGACATGCCTTACGAGCAGTACTTC. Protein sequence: CASSSDMPYEQYF.

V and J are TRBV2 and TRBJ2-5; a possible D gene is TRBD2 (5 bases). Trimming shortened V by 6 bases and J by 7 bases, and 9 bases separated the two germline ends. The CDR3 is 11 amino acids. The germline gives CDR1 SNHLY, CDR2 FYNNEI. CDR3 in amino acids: CASRGGRTQYF. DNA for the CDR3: TGTGCCAGCAGAGGAGGTCGGACCCAGTACTTC. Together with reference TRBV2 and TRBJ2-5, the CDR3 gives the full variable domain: EPEVTQTPSHQVTQMGQEVILRCVPISNHLYFYWYRQILGQKVEFLVSFYNNEISEKSEIFDDQFSVERPDGSNFTLKIRSTKLEDSAMYFCASRGGRTQYFGPGTRLLVL.

In DNA form, the CDR3 reads TGCAGCGTGTGGGCAGGGGCGACCTACGAGCAGTACTTC. As protein: CSVWAGATYEQYF. V is TRBV29-1 and J is TRBJ2-7, with a possible D match to TRBD1 (6 bases). The length of the CDR3 is 13 residues. The V end was cut by 6 bases, the J end by 2 bases, with 14 bases between. Germline-derived CDR1 and CDR2 are SQVTM and ANQGSEA.

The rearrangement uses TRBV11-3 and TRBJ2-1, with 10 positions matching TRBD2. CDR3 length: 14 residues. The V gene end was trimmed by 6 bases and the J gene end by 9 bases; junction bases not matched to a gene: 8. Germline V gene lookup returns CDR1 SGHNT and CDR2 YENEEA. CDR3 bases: TGTGCCAGCAGTTTAACTAGCGGGACTCGTGAGCAGTTCTTC. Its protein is CASSLTSGTREQFF.

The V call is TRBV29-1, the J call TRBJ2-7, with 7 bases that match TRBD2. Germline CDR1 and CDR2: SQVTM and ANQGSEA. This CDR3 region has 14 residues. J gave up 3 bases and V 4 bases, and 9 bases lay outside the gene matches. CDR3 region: CSVVAGESGYEQYF. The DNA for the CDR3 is TGCAGCGTTGTTGCGGGGGAATCGGGCTACGAGCAGTACTTC.

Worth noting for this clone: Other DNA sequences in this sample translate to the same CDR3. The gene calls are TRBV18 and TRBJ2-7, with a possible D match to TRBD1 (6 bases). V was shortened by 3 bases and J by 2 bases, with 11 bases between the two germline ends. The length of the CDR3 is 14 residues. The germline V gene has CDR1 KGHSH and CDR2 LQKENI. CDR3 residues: CASSPGGAPYEQYF. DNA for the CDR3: TGTGCCAGCTCACCTGGGGGCGCACCCTACGAGCAGTACTTC.

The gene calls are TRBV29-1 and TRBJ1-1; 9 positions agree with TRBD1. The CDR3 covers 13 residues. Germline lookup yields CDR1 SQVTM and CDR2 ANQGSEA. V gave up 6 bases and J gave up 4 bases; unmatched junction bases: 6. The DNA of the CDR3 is TGCAGCGTGACAGGGGGTGTTGGCACTGAAGCTTTCTTT. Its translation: CSVTGGVGTEAFF.

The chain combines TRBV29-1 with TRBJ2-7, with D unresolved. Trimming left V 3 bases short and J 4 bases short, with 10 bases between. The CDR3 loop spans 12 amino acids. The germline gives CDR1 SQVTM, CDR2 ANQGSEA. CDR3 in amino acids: CSVEASPYEQYF. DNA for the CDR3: TGCAGCGTTGAGGCCAGTCCATACGAGCAGTACTTC.

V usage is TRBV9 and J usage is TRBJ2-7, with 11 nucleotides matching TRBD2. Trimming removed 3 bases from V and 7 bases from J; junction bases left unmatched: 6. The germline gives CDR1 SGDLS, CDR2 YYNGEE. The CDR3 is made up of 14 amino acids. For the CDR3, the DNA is TGTGCCAGCAGCGGACTAGCGGGGCGGAGTGAGCAGTACTTC. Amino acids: CASSGLAGRSEQYF. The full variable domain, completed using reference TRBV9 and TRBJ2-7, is DSGVTQTPKHLITATGQRVTLRCSPRSGDLSVYWYQQSLDQGLQFLIQYYNGEERAKGNILERFSAQQFPDLHSELNLSSLELGDSALYFCASSGLAGRSEQYFGPGTRLTVT.

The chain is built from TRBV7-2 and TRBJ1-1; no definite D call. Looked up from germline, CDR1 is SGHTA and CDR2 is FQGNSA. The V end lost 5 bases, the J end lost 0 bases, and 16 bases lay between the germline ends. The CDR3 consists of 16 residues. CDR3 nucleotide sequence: TGTGCCAGCAGCCCCACCCCCGGACTGATGAACACTGAAGCTTTCTTT. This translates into CASSPTPGLMNTEAFF.

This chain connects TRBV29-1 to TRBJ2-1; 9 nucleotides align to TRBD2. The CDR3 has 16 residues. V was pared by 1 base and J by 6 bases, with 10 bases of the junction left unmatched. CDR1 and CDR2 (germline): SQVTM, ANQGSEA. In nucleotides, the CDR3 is TGCAGCGTTGAAGTACTCGCGGGGGGGTCCCTCAATGAGCAGTTCTTC. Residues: CSVEVLAGGSLNEQFF.